This T cell receptor beta chain was retrieved from a study of blood T cell repertoires in COVID-19. Study background: Collection of acute and convalescent COVID-19 samples took place in the United States, Italy and Spain. PBMCs, B-cell-depleted T cells, or T cells provided the cDNA or gDNA that made up the material.

Original methodology: Estimated nucleated cell counts came from reference gene primer amplification. The protocol was immunoSEQ multiplex PCR, while the TCRdb copy is restricted to in-frame clones and leaves out a portion. That table supplies the V and J calls and clone size; D and trimming were determined from the DNA. The sample holds approximately 210,000 clones, about 88% seen once. The CDR3 has 16 amino acids. With 5 bases removed from V and 3 bases from J, the gap between germline ends came to 20 bases. CDR1 and CDR2 (germline): LNHDA, SQIVND (reference sequence). The source is a man aged 35-49 years with acute or convalescent COVID-19. Sequencing was performed on peripheral blood. The rearrangement uses TRBV19 and TRBJ2-7; weak D call: TRBD1 (6 bases). This chain's CDR3 is CASSFSVGHLGYEQYF. In DNA, the CDR3 is TGTGCCAGTAGTTTCTCGGTGGGACACTTGGGCTACGAGCAGTACTTC.